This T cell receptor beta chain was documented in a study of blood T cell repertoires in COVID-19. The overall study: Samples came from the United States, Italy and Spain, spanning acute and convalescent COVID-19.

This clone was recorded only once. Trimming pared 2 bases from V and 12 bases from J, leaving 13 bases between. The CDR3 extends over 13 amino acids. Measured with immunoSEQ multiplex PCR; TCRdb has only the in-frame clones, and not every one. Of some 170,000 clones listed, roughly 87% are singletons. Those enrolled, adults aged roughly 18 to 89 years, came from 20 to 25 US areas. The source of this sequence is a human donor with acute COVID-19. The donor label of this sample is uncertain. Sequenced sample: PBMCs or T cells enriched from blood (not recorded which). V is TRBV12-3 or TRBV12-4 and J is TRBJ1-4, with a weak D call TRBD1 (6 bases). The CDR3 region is CASSLSQGRELFF. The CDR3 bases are TGTGCCAGCAGTTTAAGTCAGGGGAGGGAACTGTTTTTT.